A single sample is the source of the 31 T cell receptor beta chains below, sequenced in a study of blood T cell repertoires in COVID-19. Sequencing used immunoSEQ multiplex PCR; TCRdb keeps in-frame clones, though not all of them. The table has more than 250,000 clones, 85% to 90% seen once. Input material: PBMCs or T cells enriched from blood (not recorded which). These receptors all stem from a woman between 18 and 29 years old who had recovered from COVID-19.

The chain recombines TRBV10-1 with TRBJ1-6; no definite D call. CDR1 is WNHNN and CDR2 is SYGVQD in the germline V gene (reference sequence). V lost 4 bases and J 10 bases, leaving 17 bases between the germline ends. This CDR3 region has 15 residues. The CDR3 DNA reads TGCGCCAGCAGTGGGAGGACCCACCTTAGATCACCCCTCCACTTT. Translated, it gives CASSGRTHLRSPLHF.

The genes are TRBV27 and TRBJ1-1, with 9 nucleotides matching TRBD1. The V segment lost 2 bases and the J segment 7 bases; nucleotides outside the gene matches: 14. The CDR3 covers 17 residues. Germline CDR1 reads MNHEY; CDR2 reads SMNVEV (reference sequence). The CDR3 DNA is TGTGCCAGCAGTTTAAGGGGGACAGGGCCGATAGAGAGTGAAGCTTTCTTT. This translates into CASSLRGTGPIESEAFF.

The CDR3 spells CASSPGGPGSYNEQFF. In DNA form, the CDR3 reads TGTGCCAGCAGCCCTGGCGGGCCGGGCTCCTACAATGAGCAGTTCTTC. V usage is TRBV3-1 (or the pseudogene TRBV3-2) and J usage is TRBJ2-1; D may be TRBD2 (5 bases). The CDR3 is 16 amino acids. Germline V CDR1 and CDR2: LGHDT, YNNKEL (reference sequence). The ends were cut back, 4 bases at V and 0 bases at J, with 13 bases in the middle.

The V and J genes are TRBV6-6 and TRBJ1-1, with D perhaps TRBD1 (5 bases). The V end lost 8 bases, the J end lost 3 bases, and 16 bases lay between the germline ends. Germline CDR1 and CDR2: MNHNY and SVGAGI (reference sequence). The CDR3 extends over 14 amino acids. The CDR3 loop is CASSGTGPYTEAFF. Here the CDR3 DNA reads TGTGCCAGCTCAGGTACAGGACCTTACACTGAAGCTTTCTTT.

This chain joins TRBV7-8 and TRBJ1-2, with TRBD1 matching 7 bases. The CDR3 runs to 14 residues. Germline values: CDR1 SGHVS, CDR2 FQNEAQ. Trimming took 4 bases from V and 4 from J; bases not matched to a gene: 6. The CDR3 protein is CASSSQGGVYGYTF. Written as DNA, the CDR3 is TGTGCCAGCAGCTCCCAGGGGGGTGTCTATGGCTACACCTTC.

The gene calls are TRBV4-1 and TRBJ2-1; 8 positions agree with TRBD2. Germline CDR1 is MGHRA and CDR2 is YSYEKL. With 6 bases clipped from V and 6 bases from J, the junction kept 10 bases outside the gene matches. This CDR3 is 15 amino acids long. The CDR3 DNA reads TGCGCCAGCAGTCGCGGTAGCGGGGCCTTCAATGAGCAGTTCTTC. This codes for CASSRGSGAFNEQFF.

This chain uses TRBV10-2 with TRBJ2-7, with TRBD1 matching over 10 bases. The germline gives CDR1 WSHSY, CDR2 SAAADI. Trimming at V came to 3 bases and at J to 4 bases, leaving 6 bases not matched to a gene. CDR3 length equals 15 residues. CDR3 residues: CASSDLGTGAYEQYF. The DNA for the CDR3 is TGCGCCAGCAGTGATCTGGGGACAGGGGCTTACGAGCAGTACTTC.

The CDR3 region has the DNA TGTGCCTGTCCTTCCACGACAGGGGATAACTATGGCTACACCTTC. Its protein is CACPSTTGDNYGYTF. The chain joins TRBV30 to TRBJ1-2; 8 bases match TRBD1. The CDR3 extends over 15 amino acids. Germline assignment: CDR1 GTSNPN and CDR2 SVGIG (reference sequence). Germline trimming cut 6 bases from V and 1 base from J; bases unmatched to any gene: 10.

The J gene is TRBJ2-1, the V gene TRBV7-3; perhaps TRBD2 as D (6 bases). The germline V and J ends were trimmed by 2 bases and 4 bases, with 12 bases remaining between them. CDR1 is SGHTA and CDR2 is FQGTGA in the germline V gene. The CDR3 loop spans 15 amino acids. CDR3 nucleotides: TGTGCCAGCAGCTTATTAGGAGGGTCTTACAATGAGCAGTTCTTC. This sequence encodes CASSLLGGSYNEQFF.

The chain combines TRBV3-1 (or the pseudogene TRBV3-2) with TRBJ1-2; possible D gene TRBD1, 6 bases. V was pared by 2 bases and J by 8 bases, with 12 bases between. The length of the CDR3 is 13 residues. Germline V gene sequence: CDR1 LGHDT, CDR2 YNNKEL (reference sequence). The CDR3 is CASSQRGAEGYTF. The CDR3 nucleotides are TGTGCCAGCAGCCAACGGGGGGCGGAAGGCTACACCTTC.

The genes are TRBV18 and TRBJ1-1, with 11 positions matching TRBD1. J gave up 6 bases and V 3 bases, and 12 bases lay outside the gene matches. Germline loops: CDR1 KGHSH, CDR2 LQKENI. This CDR3 has 17 amino acids. This CDR3 reads CASSPPGQGVRRSEAFF. For the CDR3, the DNA is TGTGCCAGCTCACCCCCGGGACAGGGGGTTAGGAGGTCTGAAGCTTTCTTT. Based on the CDR3 plus reference TRBV18 and TRBJ1-1, the full variable domain is NAGVMQNPRHLVRRRGQEARLRCSPMKGHSHVYWYRQLPEEGLKFMVYLQKENIIDESGMPKERFSAEFPKEGPSILRIQQVVRGDSAAYFCASSPPGQGVRRSEAFFGQGTRLTVV.

The chain combines TRBV9 with TRBJ1-4; maybe TRBD1 (5 bases). Trimming took 0 bases from V and 5 from J, leaving 14 bases between them. The CDR3 totals 16 residues. Germline V gene sequence: CDR1 SGDLS, CDR2 YYNGEE. CDR3: CASSVAAQGLNEKLFF. The CDR3 DNA follows: TGTGCCAGCAGCGTAGCCGCCCAGGGACTCAATGAAAAACTGTTTTTT.

V is TRBV2 and J is TRBJ2-3; 7 positions match TRBD2. The CDR3 consists of 13 residues. The germline V gene has CDR1 SNHLY and CDR2 FYNNEI. Trimming removed 7 bases from V and 3 bases from J; junction bases left unmatched: 4. The CDR3 loop is CASKWEGTDTQYF. In DNA, the CDR3 is TGTGCCAGCAAATGGGAGGGGACAGATACGCAGTATTTT.

This rearrangement joins TRBV19 to TRBJ1-5; D not resolved. This CDR3 is 13 amino acids long. V was trimmed by 1 base and J by 6 bases, leaving 7 bases between them. Germline V CDR1 and CDR2: LNHDA, SQIVND (reference sequence). CDR3 loop: CASSIAIVQPQHF. The CDR3 nucleotides are TGTGCCAGTAGTATAGCGATAGTTCAGCCCCAGCATTTT.

This clone was detected once. CDR3 in amino acids: CASRDINSPLHF. CDR3 DNA: TGTGCCTCTCGGGACATAAATTCACCCCTCCACTTT. This chain connects TRBV30 to TRBJ1-6; TRBD1 is a possible D gene (6 bases). Trimming took off 7 bases at V and 7 bases at J, with 11 bases between the two ends. This CDR3 spans 12 amino acids. Germline V gene sequence: CDR1 GTSNPN, CDR2 SVGIG (reference sequence). Based on the CDR3 plus reference TRBV30 and TRBJ1-6, the full variable domain is SQTIHQWPATLVQPVGSPLSLECTVEGTSNPNLYWYRQAAGRGLQLLFYSVGIGQISSEVPQNLSASRPQDRQFILSSKKLLLSDSGFYLCASRDINSPLHFGNGTRLTVT.

The genes are TRBV3-1 (or the pseudogene TRBV3-2) and TRBJ2-1; TRBD2 aligns across 8 bases. The CDR3 consists of 16 residues. After removal of 0 bases from V and 4 bases from J, the junction contained 5 bases not matched to a gene. Germline V gene lookup returns CDR1 LGHDT and CDR2 YNNKEL (reference sequence). The CDR3 protein is CASSQDSGAEYNEQFF. CDR3 bases: TGTGCCAGCAGCCAAGATAGCGGGGCAGAGTACAATGAGCAGTTCTTC.

The gene calls are TRBV5-1 and TRBJ2-3; 7 bases match TRBD2. The J segment lost 3 bases and the V segment lost 0 bases, leaving 7 bases of the junction unmatched. CDR1 SGHRS and CDR2 YFSETQ come from the germline V gene. This CDR3 region has 16 residues. This CDR3 is CASSLDAGEGTDTQYF. In DNA, the CDR3 is TGCGCCAGCAGCTTGGATGCGGGAGAGGGGACAGATACGCAGTATTTT.

This clone was observed a few times. This chain uses TRBV7-7 with TRBJ2-3; D is perhaps TRBD1 (6 bases). This CDR3 is 15 amino acids long. Trimming stripped 5 bases from V and 0 bases from J, with 12 bases between. Germline CDR1 reads SSHAT; CDR2 reads FNYEAQ (reference sequence). DNA for the CDR3: TGTGCCAGCAGCCCCGGACAGTCTAGCACAGATACGCAGTATTTT. This encodes CASSPGQSSTDTQYF.

The V gene is TRBV18, the J gene TRBJ2-7, with 10 bases identical to TRBD1. This CDR3 region has 15 residues. The germline gives CDR1 KGHSH, CDR2 LQKENI. Trimming took 6 bases from V and 3 from J; bases not matched to a gene: 8. CDR3 DNA: TGTGCCAGCTCCTCTGGACAGGGGGGGGGCTACGAGCAGTACTTC. This translates into CASSSGQGGGYEQYF.

The J gene is TRBJ2-7, the V gene TRBV6-1; a weak D match, TRBD1 (6 bases). Trimming shortened V by 2 bases and J by 3 bases, and 14 bases separated the two germline ends. CDR1 and CDR2 from the germline V gene are MNHNS and SASEGT. The CDR3 loop spans 15 amino acids. As DNA, the CDR3 is TGTGCCAGCAGTGAACTCCGACAGGAAGGCTACGAGCAGTACTTC. Translation gives CASSELRQEGYEQYF.

This clone was seen a handful of times. The CDR3 coding sequence is TGCGCCAGCAGCTTGGGCGTATTAGCTAACTATGGCTACACCTTC. As protein: CASSLGVLANYGYTF. The chain uses TRBV5-1 and TRBJ1-2; D is ambiguous. The CDR3 is 15 amino acids. Germline loops: CDR1 SGHRS, CDR2 YFSETQ. V was shortened by 0 bases and J by 0 bases, with 9 bases between the two germline ends.

The gene calls are TRBV28 and TRBJ2-7; 10 bases fit TRBD2. Germline lookup yields CDR1 MDHEN and CDR2 SYDVKM. The V gene end was trimmed by 7 bases and the J gene end by 4 bases; junction bases not matched to a gene: 10. This CDR3 spans 15 amino acids. The DNA for the CDR3 is TGTGCCAGCACCAGACGGGGACTAGCGCTGTACGAGCAGTACTTC. This translates into CASTRRGLALYEQYF.

This sequence joins TRBV18 and TRBJ1-2; 9 nucleotides align to TRBD1. V lost 4 bases, J lost 3 bases, and 15 bases stayed unmatched. Germline CDR1 KGHSH, CDR2 LQKENI. The CDR3 length is 18 residues. The CDR3 DNA follows: TGTGCCAGCTCACAACGCGCTCAGACAGGGGGAGTGGACTATGGCTACACCTTC. It codes for CASSQRAQTGGVDYGYTF. The variable domain in full, completed from reference TRBV18 and TRBJ1-2, reads NAGVMQNPRHLVRRRGQEARLRCSPMKGHSHVYWYRQLPEEGLKFMVYLQKENIIDESGMPKERFSAEFPKEGPSILRIQQVVRGDSAAYFCASSQRAQTGGVDYGYTFGSGTRLTVV.

The chain couples TRBV7-9 to TRBJ1-6; TRBD1 aligns across 9 bases. The CDR3 is made up of 16 amino acids. V shed 3 bases and J 2 bases; nucleotides not matched to a gene: 2. From germline, CDR1 is SEHNR and CDR2 FQNEAQ (reference sequence). The chain's CDR3 is CASSFYRGPYNSPLHF. The CDR3 DNA reads as TGTGCCAGCAGCTTTTACAGGGGGCCCTATAATTCACCCCTCCACTTT. Full variable domain (missing parts from reference TRBV7-9 and TRBJ1-6): DTGVSQNPRHKITKRGQNVTFRCDPISEHNRLYWYRQTLGQGPEFLTYFQNEAQLEKSRLLSDRFSAERPKGSFSTLEIQRTEQGDSAMYLCASSFYRGPYNSPLHFGNGTRLTVT.

The gene calls are TRBV6-4 and TRBJ2-5, with 11 positions matching TRBD1. V dropped 2 bases and J dropped 7; count of bases not matched to a gene: 3. CDR1 MRHNA and CDR2 SNTAGT come from the germline V gene. CDR3 size: 14 residues. The CDR3 reads CASSDGQGAGTQYF. The CDR3 DNA is TGTGCCAGCAGTGACGGACAGGGGGCAGGGACCCAGTACTTC.

This chain uses TRBV28 with TRBJ1-4, with D uncertain. Germline V CDR1 and CDR2: MDHEN, SYDVKM. The CDR3 totals 15 residues. V lost 2 bases to trimming and J lost 7 bases, with 14 bases between them. The DNA of the CDR3 is TGTGCCAGCAGTTTAGATCAGGTCGGATCTGAAAAACTGTTTTTT. Protein: CASSLDQVGSEKLFF.

CDR3 DNA: TGTGCCAGCACCCTCCGGGGGGGGGATCAGCCCCAGCATTTT. This translates into CASTLRGGDQPQHF. This chain joins TRBV27 and TRBJ1-5; perhaps TRBD1 as D (5 bases). Trimming shortened V by 7 bases and J by 5 bases, and 15 bases separated the two germline ends. The CDR3 length is 14 residues. The germline V gene has CDR1 MNHEY and CDR2 SMNVEV (reference sequence).

V gene TRBV10-1 combines with J gene TRBJ2-2; TRBD1 matches 10 bases. The CDR3 is 16 residues long. V was clipped by 3 bases and J by 4 bases; unmatched bases: 5. CDR1 is WNHNN, CDR2 SYGVQD, per germline (reference sequence). The CDR3 nucleotides are TGCGCCAGCAGTGACGGGACAGGGGCGCGCACCGGGGAGCTGTTTTTT. Translation: CASSDGTGARTGELFF.

The chain is built from TRBV7-9 and TRBJ2-7; TRBD1 might be the D (6 bases). Per the germline V gene, CDR1 is SEHNR and CDR2 is FQNEAQ (reference sequence). The CDR3 consists of 18 residues. Trimming removed 5 bases from V and 3 bases from J, with 26 bases in between. The CDR3 DNA is TGTGCCAGCAGCCCCGGGCGGTCGACAGGTGTCGGATACTACGAGCAGTACTTC. Translation: CASSPGRSTGVGYYEQYF.

V is TRBV12-3 or TRBV12-4 and J is TRBJ1-6; tentative D call: TRBD1 (5 bases). V lost 5 bases, J lost 10 bases, and 9 bases lay in between. The CDR3 sequence is 12 residues long. In DNA, the CDR3 is TGTGCCAGCAGTCAGGGTTTCTCACCCCTCCACTTT. Its translation is CASSQGFSPLHF.

This clone was detected once. This sequence joins TRBV6-5 and TRBJ1-2, with 9 nucleotides matching TRBD1. The CDR3 runs 14 residues. The germline CDR1 and CDR2 sequences are MNHEY and SVGAGI. J was trimmed by 5 bases and V by 5 bases; bases with no gene match: 6. In DNA form, the CDR3 reads TGTGCCAGCAGTCACACAGGGGGCGGGTATGGCTACACCTTC. As protein: CASSHTGGGYGYTF.